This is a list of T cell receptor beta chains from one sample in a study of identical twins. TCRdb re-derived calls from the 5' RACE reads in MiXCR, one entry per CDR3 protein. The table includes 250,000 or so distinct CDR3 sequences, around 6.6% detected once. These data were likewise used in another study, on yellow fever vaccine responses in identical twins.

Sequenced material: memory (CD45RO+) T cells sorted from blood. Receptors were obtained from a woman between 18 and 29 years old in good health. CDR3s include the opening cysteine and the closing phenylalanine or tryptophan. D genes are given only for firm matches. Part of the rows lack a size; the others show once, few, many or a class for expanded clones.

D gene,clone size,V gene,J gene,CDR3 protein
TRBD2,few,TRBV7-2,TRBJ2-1,CASSLGMGGENNEQFF
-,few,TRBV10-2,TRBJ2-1,CASSVETGSYNEQFF
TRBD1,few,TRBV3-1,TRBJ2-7,CASSPSRTGVSEQYF
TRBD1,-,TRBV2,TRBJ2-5,CASTLTGEETQYF
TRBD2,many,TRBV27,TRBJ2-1,CASSLIAGGSRQQFF
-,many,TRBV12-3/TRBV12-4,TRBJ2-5,CASTPKASQETQYF
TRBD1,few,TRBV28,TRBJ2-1,CASRTGTGPYNEQFF
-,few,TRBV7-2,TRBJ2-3,CASSLAKATDTQYF
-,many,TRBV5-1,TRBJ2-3,CASSPQGTLSTDTQYF
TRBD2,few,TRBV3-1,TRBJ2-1,CASSRRLAGGPGAQFF
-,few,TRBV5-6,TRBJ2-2,CASSKVGSPNTGELFF
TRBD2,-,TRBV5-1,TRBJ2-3,CASSHPASGRTSTDTQYF
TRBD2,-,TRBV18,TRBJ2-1,CASSLQTSVTRNEQFF
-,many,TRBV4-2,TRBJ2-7,CASSQTGPADEQYF
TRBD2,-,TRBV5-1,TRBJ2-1,CASGNLAGGLNEQFF
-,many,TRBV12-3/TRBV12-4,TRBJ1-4,CASSFLSGFGNEKLFF
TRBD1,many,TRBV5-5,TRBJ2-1,CASSRIWAGGWNEQFF
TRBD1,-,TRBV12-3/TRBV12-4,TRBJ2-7,CASSRDRGDEQYF
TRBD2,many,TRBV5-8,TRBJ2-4,CASSLGSGGGKNIQYF
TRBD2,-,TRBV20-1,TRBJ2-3,CSGGLAGGRTQYF
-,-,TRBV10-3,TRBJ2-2,CAISAEVGNTGELFF
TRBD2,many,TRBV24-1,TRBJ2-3,CATSGGDRRFTDTQYF
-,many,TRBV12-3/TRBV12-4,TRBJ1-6,CASSLAGAGWSPLHF
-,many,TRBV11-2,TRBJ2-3,CASSLPSENTQYF
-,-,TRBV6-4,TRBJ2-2,CASSAEDTGELFF
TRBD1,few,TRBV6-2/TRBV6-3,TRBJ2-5,CASSYTRQGRETQYF
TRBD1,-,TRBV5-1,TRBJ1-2,CASSLKWDRAHGYTF
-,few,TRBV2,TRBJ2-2,CASSENSPRVTGELFF
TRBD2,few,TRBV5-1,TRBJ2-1,CASSLTGGPYNEQFF
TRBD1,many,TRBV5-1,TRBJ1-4,CASSLGDSTLFEKLFF
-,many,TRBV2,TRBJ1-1,CASSEVEYWVLF
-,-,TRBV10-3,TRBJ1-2,CAITAVGYGYTF
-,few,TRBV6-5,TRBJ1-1,CASSSTGRQAFF
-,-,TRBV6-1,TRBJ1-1,CASSERLRQLNTEAFF
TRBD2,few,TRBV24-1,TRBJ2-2,CATQGLAGVGELFF
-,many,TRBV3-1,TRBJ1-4,CASSQWGLNEKLFF
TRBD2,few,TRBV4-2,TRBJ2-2,CASSQERESPGGYSGELFF
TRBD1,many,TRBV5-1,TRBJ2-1,CASSGGQPSYNEQFF
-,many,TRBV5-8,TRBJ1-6,CASSFGAGSSYNSPLHF
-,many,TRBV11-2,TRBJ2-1,CASSLGQNYNEQFF
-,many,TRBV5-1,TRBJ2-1,CASSLGWDEQFF
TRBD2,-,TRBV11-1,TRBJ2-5,CSSSLGSGRALLQETQYF
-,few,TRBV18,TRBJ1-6,CASSPTASNSPLHF
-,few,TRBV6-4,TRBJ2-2,CASSENLDGELFF
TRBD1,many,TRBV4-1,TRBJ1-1,CASSQVRQGGMNTEAFF
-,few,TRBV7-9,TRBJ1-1,CASSLKENTEAFF
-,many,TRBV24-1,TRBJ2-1,CATSDFGKSQEQFF
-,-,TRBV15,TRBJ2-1,CATSRDGSNEQFF
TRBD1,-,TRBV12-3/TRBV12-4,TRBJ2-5,CASSNRQGWDLAKETQYF
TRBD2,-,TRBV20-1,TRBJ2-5,CSAAPWGAGGETQYF
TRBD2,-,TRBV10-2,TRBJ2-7,CASRRGLAASYEQYF
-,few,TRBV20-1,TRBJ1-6,CSARPGTVGNSPLHF
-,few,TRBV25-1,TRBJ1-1,CASNEGVGGTEAFF